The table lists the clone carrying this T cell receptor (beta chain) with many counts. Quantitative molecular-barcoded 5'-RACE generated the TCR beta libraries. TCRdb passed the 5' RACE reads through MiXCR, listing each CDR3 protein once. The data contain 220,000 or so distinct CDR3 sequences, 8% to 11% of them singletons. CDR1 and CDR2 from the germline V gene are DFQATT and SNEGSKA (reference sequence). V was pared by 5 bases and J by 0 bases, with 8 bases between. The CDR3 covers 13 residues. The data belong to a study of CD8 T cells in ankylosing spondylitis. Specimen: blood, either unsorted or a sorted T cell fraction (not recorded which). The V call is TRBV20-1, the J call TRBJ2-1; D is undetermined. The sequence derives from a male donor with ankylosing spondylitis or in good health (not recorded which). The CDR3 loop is CSAGESSYNEQFF. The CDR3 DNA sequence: TGCAGTGCTGGGGAAAGCTCCTACAATGAGCAGTTCTTC.